Included here is one T cell receptor beta chain sequence, with context. Its antigen is still unknown. This entry is derived from a study of human T cells and chemical hapten exposure. Study summary: TCR yield per sample varied, mainly due to pooled library volumes.

Someone pulled total RNA out of unfractionated whole blood. The library tagged each cDNA molecule with unique molecular identifiers. Authors' analysis steps: Counts of TCRs in each sample centred on a median of 95,638 and extended from around 25,000 to 690,000. One entry per CDR3 protein results from TCRdb running MiXCR on the 5' RACE reads. None of the V and J calls come from the authors' own analysis; TCRdb made them. The sample has roughly 110,000 distinct CDR3 sequences; approximately 20% are singletons. Study outcomes and limitations: The number of TCRs over 1 in 1000 frequency stayed unchanged after DPC.

V was pared by 2 bases and J by 2 bases, with 22 bases of the junction left unmatched. The CDR3 runs to 22 residues. Germline CDR1 and CDR2: LGHDT and YNNKEL (reference sequence). The chain has TRBV3-1 and TRBJ1-3; 9 bases fit TRBD1. This clonotype was sampled from a human donor in good health. CDR3 amino acids: CASSQIAGRQGGLRRTGNTIYF. The CDR3 DNA reads TGTGCCAGCAGCCAAATCGCAGGAAGACAGGGGGGTCTAAGAAGAACTGGAAACACCATATATTTT.